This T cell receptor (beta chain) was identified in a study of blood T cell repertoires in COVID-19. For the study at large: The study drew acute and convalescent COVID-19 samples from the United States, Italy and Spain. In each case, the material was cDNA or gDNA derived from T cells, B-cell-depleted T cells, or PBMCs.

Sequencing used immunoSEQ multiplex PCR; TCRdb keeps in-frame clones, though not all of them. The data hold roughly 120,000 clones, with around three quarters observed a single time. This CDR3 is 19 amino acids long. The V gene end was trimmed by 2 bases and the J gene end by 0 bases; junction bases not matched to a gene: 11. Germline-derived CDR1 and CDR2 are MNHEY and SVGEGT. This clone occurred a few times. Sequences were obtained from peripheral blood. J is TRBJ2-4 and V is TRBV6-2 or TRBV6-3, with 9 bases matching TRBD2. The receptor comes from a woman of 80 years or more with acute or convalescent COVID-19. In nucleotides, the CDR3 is TGTGCCAGCAGTTACGTGGCGGGAGGGCCTGTCTTAGCCAAAAACATTCAGTACTTC. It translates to CASSYVAGGPVLAKNIQYF.